This T cell receptor (beta chain) was documented in a study of blood T cell repertoires in COVID-19. Looking at the study overall: Acute and convalescent COVID-19 samples came from the United States, Italy and Spain.

Participant age was about 18 to 100 years, and participants resided in roughly 25 US areas. In the authors' methods: Counts of nucleated cells, estimated from reference gene primer amplification, were obtained. Profiled with immunoSEQ multiplex PCR; TCRdb holds only in-frame clones, not every one. V and J calls and clone size follow that table, whereas D and trimming were derived from the DNA. The repertoire holds approximately 230,000 clones, about 85% seen once, with roughly 6.3% in the top ten. Sequencing was carried out using PBMCs or T cells enriched from blood (not recorded which). This sequence originates from a woman aged 25 to 39 with acute COVID-19.

Written as DNA, the CDR3 is TGTGCCAGTAGTATAGTAGACAGTCGTTCTGTCTACATATATTTT. Its translation is CASSIVDSRSVYIYF. The chain combines TRBV19 with TRBJ1-3, with TRBD1 as a possible D gene (5 bases). The germline CDR1 and CDR2 sequences are LNHDA and SQIVND (reference sequence). Trimming removed 1 base at V and 12 bases at J, with 19 bases between. This CDR3 is built from 15 residues.